This T cell receptor (beta chain) was documented in a study of lung T cells in sarcoidosis with Löfgren's syndrome. TCRdb re-analysed the reads in MiXCR, keeping a single row per CDR3 protein. The table shows some 65,000 distinct CDR3 sequences, with about 20% occurring only once. This clonotype was picked up many times. The CDR3 extends over 16 amino acids. Germline V lookup: CDR1 DFQATT, CDR2 SNEGSKA (reference sequence). Trimming left V 2 bases short and J 5 bases short, with 21 bases between. The chain is built from TRBV20-1 and TRBJ2-5; weak D call: TRBD1 (6 bases). The sequenced sample was CD4+ T cells from PBMCs. The sequence came from a human donor with sarcoidosis (Löfgren's syndrome or another form), or a control subject (not recorded which). Here the CDR3 DNA reads TGCAGTGCTAGACCCCCGGGGACACAGGGCCAGGAGACCCAGTACTTC. Protein: CSARPPGTQGQETQYF.